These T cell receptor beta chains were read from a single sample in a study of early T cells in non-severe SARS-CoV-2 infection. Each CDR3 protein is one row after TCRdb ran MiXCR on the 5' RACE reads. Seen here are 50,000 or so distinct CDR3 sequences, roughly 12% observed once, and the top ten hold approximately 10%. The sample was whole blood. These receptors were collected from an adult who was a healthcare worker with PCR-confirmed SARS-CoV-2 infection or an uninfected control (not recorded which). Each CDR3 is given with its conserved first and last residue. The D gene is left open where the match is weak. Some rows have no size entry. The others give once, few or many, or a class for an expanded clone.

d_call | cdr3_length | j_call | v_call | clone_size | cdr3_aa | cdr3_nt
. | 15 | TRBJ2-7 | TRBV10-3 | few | CAISEPGASSYEQYF | TGTGCCATCAGTGAGCCAGGGGCGAGCTCCTACGAGCAGTACTTC
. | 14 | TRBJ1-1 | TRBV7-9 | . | CASSSTPMNTEVFF | TGTGCCAGCAGCTCAACACCGATGAACACTGAAGTTTTCTTT
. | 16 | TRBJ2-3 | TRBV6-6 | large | CASSYSPQLGTDTQYF | TGTGCCAGCAGTTACTCACCCCAGCTTGGGACAGATACGCAGTATTTT
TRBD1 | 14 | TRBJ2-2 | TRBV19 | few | CASRDRVNTGELFF | TGTGCCAGCCGGGACAGGGTCAACACCGGGGAGCTGTTTTTT
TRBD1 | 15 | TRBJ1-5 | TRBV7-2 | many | CASSFYTGANQPQHF | TGTGCCAGCAGCTTTTACACAGGGGCCAATCAGCCCCAGCATTTT
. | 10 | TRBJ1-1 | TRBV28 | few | CASFSYEAFF | TGTGCCAGCTTTTCCTATGAAGCTTTCTTT
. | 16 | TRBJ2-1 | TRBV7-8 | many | CASSSQWATSYNEQFF | TGTGCCAGCAGCTCCCAATGGGCTACCTCCTACAATGAGCAGTTCTTC
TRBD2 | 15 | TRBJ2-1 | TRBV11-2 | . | CASSSTSGGANEQFF | TGTGCCAGCAGCTCGACTAGCGGGGGAGCCAATGAGCAGTTCTTC
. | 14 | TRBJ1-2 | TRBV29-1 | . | CSVEDRGLAYGYTF | TGCAGCGTTGAAGACCGGGGGTTGGCTTATGGCTACACCTTC
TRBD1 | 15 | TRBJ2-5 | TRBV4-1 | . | CASSQARQGDETQYF | TGCGCCAGCAGCCAAGCTCGGCAGGGGGATGAGACCCAGTACTTC
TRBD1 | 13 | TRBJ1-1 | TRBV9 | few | CASRGQGGTEAFF | TGTGCCAGCAGGGGACAGGGAGGGACTGAAGCTTTCTTT